These T cell receptor beta chains were read from a single sample in a study of blood T cells in healthy people across ages. One entry per CDR3 protein results from TCRdb running MiXCR on the 5' RACE reads. The data show approximately 960,000 distinct CDR3 sequences, about 28% seen once. This same sample was also taken into another study, of T cells of mothers and their children.

The specimen was blood. These receptors all come from a middle-aged woman in good health. CDR3s include the opening cysteine and the closing phenylalanine or tryptophan. The order of the fields is clone size, D gene, J gene, V gene, CDR3 DNA, CDR3 protein. The D gene is left open where the match is weak. Rows may omit the clone size; those that give it use once, few, many or a size class.

.,.,TRBJ1-2,TRBV15,TGTGCCACCAGCAGGCCAAGTGGGGGCGTCGGCGATGACTACACCTTC,CATSRPSGGVGDDYTF
.,.,TRBJ2-5,TRBV20-1,TGCAGTGCTAGCGGAAAGGGGGGATACCAAGAGACCCAGTACTTC,CSASGKGGYQETQYF
few,TRBD1,TRBJ2-3,TRBV20-1,TGCAGTGCTAGAGGAGGGACAGGGGCGGATACGCAGTATTTT,CSARGGTGADTQYF
.,.,TRBJ2-1,TRBV28,TGTGCCACCAAGGACAGACGTTCGAGCTCCTACAATGAGCAGTTCTTC,CATKDRRSSSYNEQFF
many,TRBD1,TRBJ1-6,TRBV3-1,TGTGCCAGCAGCCCTAACGACAGGGCACCCCTCCACTTT,CASSPNDRAPLHF
many,TRBD1,TRBJ2-7,TRBV18,TGTGCCAGCTCACCTCGACAGGGAAAAGTCTACGAGCAGTACTTC,CASSPRQGKVYEQYF
many,.,TRBJ2-7,TRBV7-8,TGTGCCAGCAGCTTCCAGGGGGGCAGGAACGAGCAGTACTTC,CASSFQGGRNEQYF
few,TRBD1,TRBJ1-5,TRBV28,TGTGCCAGCACCACGACAGGGCAGGGTCAGCCCCAGCATTTT,CASTTTGQGQPQHF
.,TRBD1,TRBJ1-2,TRBV27,TGTGCCAGCAGCACGACAGGGTATGGCTGCACCTTC,CASSTTGYGCTF
.,.,TRBJ1-1,TRBV7-8,TGTGCCAGCAGCTTGGGACACTTGAACACTGAAGCTTTCTTT,CASSLGHLNTEAFF
few,.,TRBJ2-2,TRBV7-2,TGTGCCAGCAGCTTAGATCGGTACACCGGGGAGCTGTTTTTT,CASSLDRYTGELFF
few,.,TRBJ2-3,TRBV12-3/TRBV12-4,TGTGCCAGCAGTTTAGGAGGGGGAATCACAGATACGCAGTATTTT,CASSLGGGITDTQYF
few,TRBD2,TRBJ2-1,TRBV4-2,TGTGCCAGCAGCCAAGATGGGACTAGCTCGGCCTACAATGAGCAGTTCTTC,CASSQDGTSSAYNEQFF
.,.,TRBJ2-7,TRBV29-1,TGCAGCGTTGAAACCAATGTCACCTGCGAGCAGTACTTC,CSVETNVTCEQYF